Below, one T cell receptor beta chain is given with its context. Isolated RNA was reverse transcribed in full, so expressed TCRB transcripts were sequenced. Using immunoSEQ multiplex PCR, the repertoire was profiled, and TCRdb retains in-frame clones only, with some absent. The sample records roughly 350,000 clones, 9.5% to 12% being singletons. The entry originates in a study of beta chain features in type 1 diabetes. Donors underwent one heparinised blood draw, 100 to 150 mL on average. Naive, central memory, regulatory and stem cell-like memory cells within the CD4+ compartment were sorted using CD45RO/CCR7/CD25/CD127/CD95/CD27. V shed 4 bases, J shed 4 bases, and the junction held 12 bases outside the gene matches. The CDR3 extends over 17 amino acids. CDR1 is SGHTA and CDR2 is FQGNSA in the germline V gene.

Material for sequencing was naive CD4+ T cells from blood. The chain combines TRBV7-2 with TRBJ2-7; TRBD2 matches 11 bases. The receptor was isolated from a woman aged 25 to 39 in good health. CDR3 region: CASSSHMIAGGPYEQYF. The CDR3 DNA sequence: TGTGCCAGCAGCTCCCATATGATAGCGGGAGGGCCATACGAGCAGTACTTC. Drawing the rest from reference TRBV7-2 and TRBJ2-7, the complete variable domain is GAGVSQSPSNKVTEKGKDVELRCDPISGHTALYWYRQSLGQGLEFLIYFQGNSAPDKSGLPSDRFSAERTGGSVSTLTIQRTQQEDSAVYLCASSSHMIAGGPYEQYFGPGTRLTVT.